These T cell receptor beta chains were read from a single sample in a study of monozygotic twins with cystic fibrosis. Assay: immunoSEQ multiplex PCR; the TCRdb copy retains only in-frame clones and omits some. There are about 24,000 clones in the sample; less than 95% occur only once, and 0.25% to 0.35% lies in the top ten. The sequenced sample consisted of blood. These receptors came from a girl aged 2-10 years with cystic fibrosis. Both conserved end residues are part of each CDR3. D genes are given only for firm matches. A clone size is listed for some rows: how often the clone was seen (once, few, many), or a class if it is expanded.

CASSFPRSAGGYNEQFF	TGTGCCAGCAGCTTTCCCCGTTCAGCGGGGGGCTACAATGAGCAGTTCTTC	TRBV9	TRBJ2-1	NA	TRBD2
CASSPDRSWGPLHF	TGTGCCAGCAGCCCTGACAGGTCCTGGGGTCCCCTCCACTTT	TRBV9	TRBJ1-6	NA	NA
CASITGNNSPLHF	TGTGCCAGCATTACAGGGAATAATTCACCCCTCCACTTT	TRBV2	TRBJ1-6	NA	NA
CASSQAIWGGPVLTTF	TGCGCCAGCAGCCAAGCGATCTGGGGGGGACCAGTCCTCACCACCTTC	TRBV4-3	TRBJ1-2	NA	NA
CASSYNRDTEQYF	TGTGCCAGCAGTTACAACCGGGACACCGAGCAGTACTTC	TRBV6-5	TRBJ2-7	NA	NA
CATSREGLQGGHSPLHF	TGTGCCACCAGCAGAGAAGGGCTACAGGGGGGCCATTCACCCCTCCACTTT	TRBV15	TRBJ1-6	NA	TRBD1
CASSGASGGSTDTQYF	TGTGCCAGCAGTGGGGCTAGCGGGGGTAGCACAGATACGCAGTATTTT	TRBV6-1	TRBJ2-3	NA	TRBD2
CASSLGRDEQFF	TGTGCCAGCAGCTTAGGGCGAGACGAGCAGTTCTTC	TRBV7-2	TRBJ2-1	NA	NA
CASSSTSDRVGLYGYTF	TGTGCCAGCAGTTCCACTTCGGACAGGGTTGGGTTGTATGGCTACACCTTC	TRBV28	TRBJ1-2	NA	TRBD1
CASSFILGDRGTAWQPQHF	TGTGCCAGCAGCTTTATTTTAGGGGACAGGGGAACAGCATGGCAGCCCCAGCATTTT	TRBV7-4	TRBJ1-5	NA	TRBD1
CAISERYEQYF	TGTGCCATCAGTGAACGCTACGAGCAGTACTTC	TRBV10-3	TRBJ2-7	NA	NA
CASRSGTGISGNTIYF	TGTGCCAGCAGGTCCGGGACAGGGATCTCTGGAAACACCATATATTTT	TRBV6-6	TRBJ1-3	NA	TRBD1
CASSLGGGGNQPQHF	TGTGCCAGCAGCTTAGGAGGAGGGGGCAATCAGCCCCAGCATTTT	TRBV7-8	TRBJ1-5	NA	NA
CASSLGTGGNTEAFF	TGTGCCAGCAGTTTAGGGACAGGGGGGAACACTGAAGCTTTCTTT	TRBV28	TRBJ1-1	few	TRBD1
CASSPGQSYEQYF	TGTGCCAGCAGCCCGGGACAATCCTACGAGCAGTACTTC	TRBV2	TRBJ2-7	NA	NA
CASSDLGRQGFGYTF	TGTGCCAGCAGTGATTTGGGGAGACAGGGGTTTGGCTACACCTTC	TRBV25-1	TRBJ1-2	NA	TRBD1
CASRQGGSYEQYF	TGCGCCAGCAGGCAGGGGGGCTCCTACGAGCAGTACTTC	TRBV10-2	TRBJ2-7	NA	NA
CASRPGTPDTQYF	TGTGCCAGCAGACCAGGGACACCCGATACGCAGTATTTT	TRBV2	TRBJ2-3	NA	NA
CASSLDRGRLNQPQHF	TGCGCCAGCAGCCTCGACAGGGGCCGACTTAATCAGCCCCAGCATTTT	TRBV4-1	TRBJ1-5	NA	TRBD1
CASSRNNRGYTQYF	TGTGCCAGCTCACGCAATAACAGGGGGTATACGCAGTATTTT	TRBV18	TRBJ2-3	NA	TRBD1
CASSYRPYEQYF	TGTGCCAGCAGCTACAGGCCCTACGAGCAGTACTTC	TRBV7-9	TRBJ2-7	NA	NA
CASSYFGGETQYF	TGTGCCAGCAGTTACTTCGGGGGAGAGACCCAGTACTTC	TRBV6-5	TRBJ2-5	NA	NA
CAISEDASRAFF	TGTGCCATCAGTGAGGACGCTTCGCGAGCTTTCTTT	TRBV10-3	TRBJ1-1	NA	NA
CASSLSGTGLYNEQFF	TGTGCCAGCAGCTTATCAGGGACAGGACTTTACAATGAGCAGTTCTTC	TRBV7-2	TRBJ2-1	NA	TRBD1